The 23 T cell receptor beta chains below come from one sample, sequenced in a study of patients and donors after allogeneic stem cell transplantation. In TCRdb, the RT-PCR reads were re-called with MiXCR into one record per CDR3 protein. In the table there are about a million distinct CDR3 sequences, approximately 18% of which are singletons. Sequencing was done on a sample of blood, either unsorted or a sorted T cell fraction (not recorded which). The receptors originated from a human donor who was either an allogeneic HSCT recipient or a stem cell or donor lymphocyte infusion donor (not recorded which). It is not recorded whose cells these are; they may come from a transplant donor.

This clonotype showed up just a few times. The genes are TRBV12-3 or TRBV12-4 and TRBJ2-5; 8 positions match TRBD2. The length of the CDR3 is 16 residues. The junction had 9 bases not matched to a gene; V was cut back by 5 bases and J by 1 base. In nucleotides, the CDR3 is TGTGCCAGCAGTCGATTAGCGGGGCCCCTCCAAGAGACCCAGTACTTC. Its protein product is CASSRLAGPLQETQYF.

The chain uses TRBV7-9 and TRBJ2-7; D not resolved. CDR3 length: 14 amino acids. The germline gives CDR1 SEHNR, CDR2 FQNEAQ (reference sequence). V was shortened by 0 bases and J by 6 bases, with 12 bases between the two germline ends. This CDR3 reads CASSLAPGRTEQYF. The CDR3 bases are TGTGCCAGCAGCTTAGCCCCCGGGCGCACCGAGCAGTACTTC.

CDR3 DNA sequence: TGCAGTGCTAGGGACAGGGATCAGGACACTGAAGCTTTCTTT. This encodes CSARDRDQDTEAFF. This chain connects TRBV20-1 to TRBJ1-1; 8 bases map to TRBD1. V shed 3 bases, J shed 3 bases, and the junction held 6 bases outside the gene matches. CDR1 is DFQATT, CDR2 SNEGSKA, per germline (reference sequence). The CDR3 contains 14 residues.

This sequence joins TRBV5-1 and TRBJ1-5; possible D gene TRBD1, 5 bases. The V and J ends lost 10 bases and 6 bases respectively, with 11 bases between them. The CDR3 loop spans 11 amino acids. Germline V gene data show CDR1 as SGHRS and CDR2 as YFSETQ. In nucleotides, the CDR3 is TGCGCCCGCGGGGGGGTTCAGCCCCAGCATTTT. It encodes CARGGVQPQHF. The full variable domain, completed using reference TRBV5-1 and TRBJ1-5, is KAGVTQTPRYLIKTRGQQVTLSCSPISGHRSVSWYQQTPGQGLQFLFEYFSETQRNKGNFPGRFSGRQFSNSRSEMNVSTLELGDSALYLCARGGVQPQHFGDGTRLSIL.

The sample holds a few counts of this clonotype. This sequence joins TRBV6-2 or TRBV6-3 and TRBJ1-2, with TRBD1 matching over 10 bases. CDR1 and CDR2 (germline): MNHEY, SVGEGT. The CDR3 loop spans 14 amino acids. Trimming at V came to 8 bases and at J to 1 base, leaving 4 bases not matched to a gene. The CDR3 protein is CASLRDRGNYGYTF. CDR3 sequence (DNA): TGTGCCAGCCTCCGGGACAGGGGTAACTATGGCTACACCTTC.

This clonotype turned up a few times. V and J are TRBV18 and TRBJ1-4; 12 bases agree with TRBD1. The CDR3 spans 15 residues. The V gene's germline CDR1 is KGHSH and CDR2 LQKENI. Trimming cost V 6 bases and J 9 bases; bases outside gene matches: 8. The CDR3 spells CASSPGQGAVQKLFF. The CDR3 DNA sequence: TGTGCCAGCTCTCCGGGACAGGGGGCTGTACAAAAACTGTTTTTT.

The chain's CDR3 is CASSLQGRASNYGYTF. As DNA, the CDR3 is TGTGCCAGCAGTTTACAGGGAAGGGCATCTAACTATGGCTACACCTTC. J is TRBJ1-2 and V is TRBV27, with D tentatively TRBD1 (5 bases). Trimming pared 2 bases from V and 0 bases from J, leaving 13 bases between. This CDR3 has 16 amino acids. CDR1 and CDR2 (germline): MNHEY, SMNVEV (reference sequence).

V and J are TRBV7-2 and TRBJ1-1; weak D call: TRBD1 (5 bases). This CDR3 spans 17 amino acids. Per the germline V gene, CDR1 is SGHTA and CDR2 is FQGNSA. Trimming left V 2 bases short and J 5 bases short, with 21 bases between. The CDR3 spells CASSLHNFIDSYTEAFF. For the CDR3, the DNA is TGTGCCAGCAGCTTACATAACTTCATCGACAGTTATACTGAAGCTTTCTTT.

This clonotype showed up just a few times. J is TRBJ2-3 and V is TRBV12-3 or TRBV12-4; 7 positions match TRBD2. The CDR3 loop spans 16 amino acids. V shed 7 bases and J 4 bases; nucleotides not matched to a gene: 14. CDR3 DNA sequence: TGTGCCAGCAACCGAGCGGGGAGCGGCTCTGCAGATACGCAGTATTTT. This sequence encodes CASNRAGSGSADTQYF.

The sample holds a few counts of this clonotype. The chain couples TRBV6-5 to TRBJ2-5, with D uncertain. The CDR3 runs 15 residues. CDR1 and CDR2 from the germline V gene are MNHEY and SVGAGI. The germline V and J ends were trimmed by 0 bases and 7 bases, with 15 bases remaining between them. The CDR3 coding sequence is TGTGCCAGCAGTTACTCATCCTTACAATGGGGGACCCAGTACTTC. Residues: CASSYSSLQWGTQYF.

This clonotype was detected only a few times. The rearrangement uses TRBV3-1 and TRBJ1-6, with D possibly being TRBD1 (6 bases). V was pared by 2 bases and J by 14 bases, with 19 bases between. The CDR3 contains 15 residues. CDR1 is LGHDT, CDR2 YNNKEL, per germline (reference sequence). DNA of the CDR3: TGTGCCAGCAGCCAAATGAGTCAGGGGCTACTTGCCCTCCACTTT. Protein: CASSQMSQGLLALHF.

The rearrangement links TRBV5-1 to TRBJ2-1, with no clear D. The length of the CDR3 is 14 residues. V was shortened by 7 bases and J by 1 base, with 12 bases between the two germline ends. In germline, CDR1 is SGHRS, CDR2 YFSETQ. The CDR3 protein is CASPSTPSYNEQFF. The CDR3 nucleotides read TGCGCCAGCCCCTCGACGCCTTCCTACAATGAGCAGTTCTTC.

The CDR3 is CAISPADRNSGANVLTF. For the CDR3, the DNA is TGTGCCATCAGTCCCGCGGACAGGAACTCTGGGGCCAACGTCCTGACTTTC. The chain links TRBV10-3 to TRBJ2-6, with TRBD1 matching over 7 bases. Germline lookup yields CDR1 ENHRY and CDR2 SYGVKD. This CDR3 contains 17 residues. Unmatched junction bases numbered 7, after V lost 5 bases and J lost 0 bases.

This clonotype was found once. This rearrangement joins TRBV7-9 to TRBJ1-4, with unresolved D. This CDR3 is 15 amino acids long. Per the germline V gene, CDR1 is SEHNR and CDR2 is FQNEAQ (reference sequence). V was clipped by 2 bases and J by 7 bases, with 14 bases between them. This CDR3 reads CASSLRLGSLEKLFF. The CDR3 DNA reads TGTGCCAGCAGCTTAAGGCTAGGGAGCCTTGAAAAACTGTTTTTT.

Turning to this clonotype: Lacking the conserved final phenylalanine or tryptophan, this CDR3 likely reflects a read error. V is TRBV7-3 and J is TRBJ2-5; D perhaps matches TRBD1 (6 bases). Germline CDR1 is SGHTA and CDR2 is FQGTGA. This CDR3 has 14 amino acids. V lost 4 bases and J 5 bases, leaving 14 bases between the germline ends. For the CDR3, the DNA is TGTGCCAGCAGCTCCGGCCGCCAGGGGGAGACCCAGTACTTA. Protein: CASSSGRQGETQYL.

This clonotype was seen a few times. DNA for the CDR3: TGTGCCAGCAGTTCGATGGCGCTAGCGGGGGGCAATGAGCAGTTCTTC. Translated, it gives CASSSMALAGGNEQFF. The chain uses TRBV6-2 or TRBV6-3 and TRBJ2-1, with 11 bases that match TRBD2. Germline V gene lookup returns CDR1 MNHEY and CDR2 SVGEGT. V was pared by 4 bases and J by 6 bases, with 8 bases of the junction left unmatched. The length of the CDR3 is 16 residues.

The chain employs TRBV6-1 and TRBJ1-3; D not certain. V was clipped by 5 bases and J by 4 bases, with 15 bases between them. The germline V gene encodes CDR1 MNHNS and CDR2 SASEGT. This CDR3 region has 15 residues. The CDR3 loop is CASSPGPHGGNTIYF. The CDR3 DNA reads TGTGCCAGCAGTCCCGGACCGCACGGGGGAAACACCATATATTTT.

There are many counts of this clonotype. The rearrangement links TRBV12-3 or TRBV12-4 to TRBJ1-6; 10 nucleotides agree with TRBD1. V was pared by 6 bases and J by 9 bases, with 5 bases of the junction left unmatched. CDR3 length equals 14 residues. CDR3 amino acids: CASRRDRGASPLHF. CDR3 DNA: TGTGCCAGCAGGCGGGACAGGGGAGCTTCACCCCTCCACTTT.

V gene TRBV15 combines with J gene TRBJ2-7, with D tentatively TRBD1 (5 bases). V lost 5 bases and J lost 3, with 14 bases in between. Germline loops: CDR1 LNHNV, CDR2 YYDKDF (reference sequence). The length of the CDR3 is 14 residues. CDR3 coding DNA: TGTGCCACCAGCTCGTTAGGGGTGAGCTACGAGCAGTACTTC. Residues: CATSSLGVSYEQYF.

The CDR3 here is CASSLPGDVAEAFF. DNA for the CDR3: TGCGCCAGCAGCTTACCTGGGGATGTCGCTGAAGCTTTCTTT. The V and J genes are TRBV5-1 and TRBJ1-1; D unresolved. Germline CDR1 SGHRS, CDR2 YFSETQ. This CDR3 spans 14 amino acids. V was cut by 2 bases and J by 6 bases, with 14 bases left in between.

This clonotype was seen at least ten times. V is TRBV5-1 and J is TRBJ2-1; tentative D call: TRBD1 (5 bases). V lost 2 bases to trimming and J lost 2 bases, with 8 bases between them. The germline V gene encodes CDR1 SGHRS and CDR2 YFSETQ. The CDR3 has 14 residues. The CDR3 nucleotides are TGCGCCAGCAGCTTAGTGACAGCCTACAATGAGCAGTTCTTC. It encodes CASSLVTAYNEQFF.

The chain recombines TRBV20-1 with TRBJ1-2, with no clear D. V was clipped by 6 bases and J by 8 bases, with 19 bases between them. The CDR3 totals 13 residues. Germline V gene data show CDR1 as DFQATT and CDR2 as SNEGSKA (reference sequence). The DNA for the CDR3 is TGCAGTGCCCGGCGGGGAGAATTCGCGGGCTACACCTTC. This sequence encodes CSARRGEFAGYTF.

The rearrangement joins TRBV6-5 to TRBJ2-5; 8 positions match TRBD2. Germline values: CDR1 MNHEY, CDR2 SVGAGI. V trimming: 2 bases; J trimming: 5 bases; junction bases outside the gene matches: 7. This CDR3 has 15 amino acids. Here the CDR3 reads CASSYGAGAGETQYF. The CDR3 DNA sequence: TGTGCCAGCAGTTACGGAGCGGGGGCGGGTGAGACCCAGTACTTC.